This entry concerns a single T cell receptor (beta chain). Original processing methods: Quantification of nucleated cells was approximated via reference gene primer amplification. Method: immunoSEQ multiplex PCR; TCRdb's copy keeps in-frame clones and lacks some. The V and J calls and clone size come from that table; D and trimming were worked out from the DNA. Among 260,000 or so clones listed, approximately 85% were seen once. CDR1 is MNHEY, CDR2 SMNVEV, per germline (reference sequence). The CDR3 consists of 16 residues. With 4 bases clipped from V and 2 bases from J, the junction kept 11 bases outside the gene matches. These data belong to a study of blood T cell repertoires in COVID-19. Whole-study context: The United States, Italy and Spain were the sources of the acute and convalescent COVID-19 samples. From T cells, B-cell-depleted T cells, or PBMCs came the material, which was cDNA or gDNA.

Input material: peripheral blood. This clonotype originated in a woman in her seventies with acute or convalescent COVID-19. This rearrangement joins TRBV27 to TRBJ2-7, with 7 positions matching TRBD2. The CDR3 reads CASSSQRGADTYEQYF. Here the CDR3 DNA reads TGTGCCAGCAGTTCCCAGCGGGGAGCCGATACCTACGAGCAGTACTTC.